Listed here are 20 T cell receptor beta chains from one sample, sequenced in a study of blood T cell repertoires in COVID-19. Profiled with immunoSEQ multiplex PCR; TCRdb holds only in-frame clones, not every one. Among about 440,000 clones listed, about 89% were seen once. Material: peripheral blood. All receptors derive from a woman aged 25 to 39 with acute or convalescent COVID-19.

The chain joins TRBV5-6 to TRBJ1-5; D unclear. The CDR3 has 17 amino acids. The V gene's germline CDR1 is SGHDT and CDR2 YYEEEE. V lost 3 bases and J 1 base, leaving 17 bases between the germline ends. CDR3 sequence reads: CASSWADPGSSNQPQHF. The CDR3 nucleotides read TGTGCCAGCAGCTGGGCAGATCCGGGGTCCAGCAATCAGCCCCAGCATTTT. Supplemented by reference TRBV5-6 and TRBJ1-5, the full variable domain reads DAGVTQSPTHLIKTRGQQVTLRCSPKSGHDTVSWYQQALGQGPQFIFQYYEEEERQRGNFPDRFSGHQFPNYSSELNVNALLLGDSALYLCASSWADPGSSNQPQHFGDGTRLSIL.

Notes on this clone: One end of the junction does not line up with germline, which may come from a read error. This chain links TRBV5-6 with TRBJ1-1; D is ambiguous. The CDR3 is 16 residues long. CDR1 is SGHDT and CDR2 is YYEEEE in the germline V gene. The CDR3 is CASSPMVEGLNAEAFF. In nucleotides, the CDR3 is TGTGCCAGCAGCCCCATGGTTGAGGGCCTGAACGCTGAAGCTTTCTTT. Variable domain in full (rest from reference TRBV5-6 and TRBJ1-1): DAGVTQSPTHLIKTRGQQVTLRCSPKSGHDTVSWYQQALGQGPQFIFQYYEEEERQRGNFPDRFSGHQFPNYSSELNVNALLLGDSALYLCASSPMVEGLNAEAFFGQGTRLTVV.

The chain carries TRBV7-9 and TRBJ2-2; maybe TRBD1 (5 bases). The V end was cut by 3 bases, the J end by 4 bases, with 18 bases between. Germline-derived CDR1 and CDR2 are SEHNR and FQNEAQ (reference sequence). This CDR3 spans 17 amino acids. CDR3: CASSFSVVARGTGELFF. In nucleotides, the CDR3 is TGTGCCAGCAGCTTTTCGGTGGTAGCAAGGGGCACCGGGGAGCTGTTTTTT.

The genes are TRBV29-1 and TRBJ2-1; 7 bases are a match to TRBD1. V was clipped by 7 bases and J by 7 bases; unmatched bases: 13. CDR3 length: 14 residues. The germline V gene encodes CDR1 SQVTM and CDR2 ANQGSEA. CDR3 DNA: TGCAGCGGAACCAACAGGGGCATGGGAAATGAGCAGTTCTTC. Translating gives CSGTNRGMGNEQFF.

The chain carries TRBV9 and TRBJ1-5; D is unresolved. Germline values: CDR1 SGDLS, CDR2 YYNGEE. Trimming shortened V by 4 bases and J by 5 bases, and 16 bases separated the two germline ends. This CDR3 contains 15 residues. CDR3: CASSLSGKKDQPQHF. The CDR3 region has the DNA TGTGCCAGCAGCCTTTCCGGGAAAAAAGATCAGCCCCAGCATTTT.

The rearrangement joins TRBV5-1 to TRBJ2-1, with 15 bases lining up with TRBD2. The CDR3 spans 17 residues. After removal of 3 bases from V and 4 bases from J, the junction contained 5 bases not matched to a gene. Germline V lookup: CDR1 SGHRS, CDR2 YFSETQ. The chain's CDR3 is CASSWGLAGGQYNEQFF. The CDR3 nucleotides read TGCGCCAGCAGCTGGGGACTAGCGGGGGGTCAGTACAATGAGCAGTTCTTC.

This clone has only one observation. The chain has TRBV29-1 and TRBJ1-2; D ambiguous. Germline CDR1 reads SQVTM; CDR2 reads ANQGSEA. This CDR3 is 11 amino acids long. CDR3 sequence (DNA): TGCGGCCTGAGGGAGGGCTATGGCTACACCTTC. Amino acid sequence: CGLREGYGYTF.

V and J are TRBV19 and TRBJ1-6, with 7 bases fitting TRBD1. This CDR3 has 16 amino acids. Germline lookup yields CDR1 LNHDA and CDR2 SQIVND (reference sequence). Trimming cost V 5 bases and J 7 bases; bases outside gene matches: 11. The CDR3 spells CASSAPSGTVNSPLHF. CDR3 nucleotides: TGTGCCAGTAGTGCGCCCTCCGGGACAGTGAATTCACCCCTCCACTTT.

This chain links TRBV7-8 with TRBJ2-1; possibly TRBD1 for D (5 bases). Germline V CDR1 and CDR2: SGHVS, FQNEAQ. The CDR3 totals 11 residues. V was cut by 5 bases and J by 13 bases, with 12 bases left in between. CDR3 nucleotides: TGTGCCAGCAGCACGGAGCAGGGACAGTTCTTC. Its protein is CASSTEQGQFF.

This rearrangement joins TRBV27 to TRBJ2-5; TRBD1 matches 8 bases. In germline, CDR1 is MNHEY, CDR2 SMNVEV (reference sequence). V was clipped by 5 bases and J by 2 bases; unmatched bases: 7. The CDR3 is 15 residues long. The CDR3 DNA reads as TGTGCCAGCAGTAGCCAGGGGGCTGGGCAAGAGACCCAGTACTTC. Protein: CASSSQGAGQETQYF.

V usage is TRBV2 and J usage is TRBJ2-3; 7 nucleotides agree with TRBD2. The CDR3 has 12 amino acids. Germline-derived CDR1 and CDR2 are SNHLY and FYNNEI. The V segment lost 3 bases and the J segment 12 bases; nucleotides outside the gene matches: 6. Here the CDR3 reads CASSEIGTTQYF. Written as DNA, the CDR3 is TGTGCCAGCAGTGAGATCGGGACTACACAGTATTTT. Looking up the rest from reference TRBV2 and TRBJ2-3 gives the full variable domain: EPEVTQTPSHQVTQMGQEVILRCVPISNHLYFYWYRQILGQKVEFLVSFYNNEISEKSEIFDDQFSVERPDGSNFTLKIRSTKLEDSAMYFCASSEIGTTQYFGPGTRLTVL.

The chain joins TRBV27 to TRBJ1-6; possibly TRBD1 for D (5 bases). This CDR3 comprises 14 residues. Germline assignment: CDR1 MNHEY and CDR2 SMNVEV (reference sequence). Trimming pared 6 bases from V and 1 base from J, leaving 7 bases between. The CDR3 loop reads CASRTVSYNSPLHF. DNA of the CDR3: TGTGCCAGCAGGACAGTATCCTATAATTCACCCCTCCACTTT.

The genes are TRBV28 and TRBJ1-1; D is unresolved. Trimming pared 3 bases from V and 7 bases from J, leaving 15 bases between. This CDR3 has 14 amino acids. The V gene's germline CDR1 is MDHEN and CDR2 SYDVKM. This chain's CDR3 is CASSFPFSQDEAFF. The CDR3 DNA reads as TGTGCCAGCAGTTTCCCTTTCTCGCAGGATGAAGCTTTCTTT.

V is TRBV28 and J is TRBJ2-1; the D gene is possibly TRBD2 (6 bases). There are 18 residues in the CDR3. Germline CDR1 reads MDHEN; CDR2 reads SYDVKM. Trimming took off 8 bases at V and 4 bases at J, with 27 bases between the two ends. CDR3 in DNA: TGTGCCAGCGCAAGCCCAGGGCGGGGCAGACCGAAGTACAATGAGCAGTTCTTC. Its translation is CASASPGRGRPKYNEQFF.

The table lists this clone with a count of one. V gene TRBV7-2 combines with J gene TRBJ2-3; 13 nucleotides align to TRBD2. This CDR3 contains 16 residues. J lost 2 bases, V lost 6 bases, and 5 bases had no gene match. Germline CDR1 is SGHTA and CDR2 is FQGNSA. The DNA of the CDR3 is TGTGCCAGCAGACGACTAGCGGGGGGTTACACAGATACGCAGTATTTT. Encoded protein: CASRRLAGGYTDTQYF.

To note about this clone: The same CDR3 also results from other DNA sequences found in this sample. The CDR3 region is CASSYSQNYGYTF. The CDR3 DNA reads as TGTGCCAGCAGTTACTCACAGAACTATGGCTACACCTTC. J is TRBJ1-2 and V is TRBV6-5; D is undetermined. This CDR3 is 13 amino acids long. From germline, CDR1 is MNHEY and CDR2 SVGAGI. V dropped 0 bases and J dropped 2 bases, with 4 bases sitting between them.

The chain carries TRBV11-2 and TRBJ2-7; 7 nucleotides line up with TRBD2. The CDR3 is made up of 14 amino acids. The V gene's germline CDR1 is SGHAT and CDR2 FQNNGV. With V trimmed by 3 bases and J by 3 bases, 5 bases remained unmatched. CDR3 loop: CASSFGGNFYEQYF. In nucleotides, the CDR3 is TGTGCCAGCAGCTTCGGGGGGAACTTCTACGAGCAGTACTTC.

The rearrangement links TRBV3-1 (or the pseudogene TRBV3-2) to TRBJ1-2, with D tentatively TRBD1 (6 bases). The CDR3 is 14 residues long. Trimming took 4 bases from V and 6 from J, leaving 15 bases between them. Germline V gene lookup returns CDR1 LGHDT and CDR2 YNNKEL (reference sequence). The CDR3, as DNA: TGTGCCAGCAGCCGACCGGCAGGGGCGGATGGCTACACCTTC. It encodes CASSRPAGADGYTF.

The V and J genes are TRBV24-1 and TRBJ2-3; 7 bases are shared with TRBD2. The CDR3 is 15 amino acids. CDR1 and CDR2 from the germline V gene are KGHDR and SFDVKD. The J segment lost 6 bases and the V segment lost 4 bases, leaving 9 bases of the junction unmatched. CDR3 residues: CATSEGRGASDTQYF. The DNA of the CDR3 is TGTGCCACCAGTGAGGGGAGGGGCGCCTCGGATACGCAGTATTTT.

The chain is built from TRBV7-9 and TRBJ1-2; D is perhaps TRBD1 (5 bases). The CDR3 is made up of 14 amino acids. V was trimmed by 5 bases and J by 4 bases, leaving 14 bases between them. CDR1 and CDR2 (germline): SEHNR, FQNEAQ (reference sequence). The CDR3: CASSQTGPVYGYTF. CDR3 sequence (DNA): TGTGCCAGCAGCCAAACAGGCCCGGTCTATGGCTACACCTTC.